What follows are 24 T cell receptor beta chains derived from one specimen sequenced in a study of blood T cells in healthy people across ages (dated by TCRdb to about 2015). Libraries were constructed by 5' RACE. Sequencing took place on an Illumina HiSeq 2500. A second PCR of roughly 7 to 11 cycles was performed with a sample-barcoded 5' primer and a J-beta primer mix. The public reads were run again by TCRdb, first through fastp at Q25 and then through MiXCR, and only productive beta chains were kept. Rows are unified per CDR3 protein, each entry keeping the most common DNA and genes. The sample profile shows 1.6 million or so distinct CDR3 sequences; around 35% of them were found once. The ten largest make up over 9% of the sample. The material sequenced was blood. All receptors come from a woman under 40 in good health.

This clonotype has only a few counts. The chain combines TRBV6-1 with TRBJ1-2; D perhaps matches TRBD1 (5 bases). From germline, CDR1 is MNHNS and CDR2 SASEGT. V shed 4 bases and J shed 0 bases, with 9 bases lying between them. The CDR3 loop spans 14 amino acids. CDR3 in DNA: TGTGCCAGCAGTGGTTTACAGGCTAACTATGGCTACACCTTC. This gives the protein CASSGLQANYGYTF.

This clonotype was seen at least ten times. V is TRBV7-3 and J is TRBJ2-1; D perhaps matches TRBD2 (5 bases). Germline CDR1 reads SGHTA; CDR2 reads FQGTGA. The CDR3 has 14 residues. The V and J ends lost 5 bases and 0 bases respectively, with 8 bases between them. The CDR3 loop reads CASSVRGSYNEQFF. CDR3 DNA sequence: TGTGCCAGCAGCGTACGGGGCTCCTACAATGAGCAGTTCTTC.

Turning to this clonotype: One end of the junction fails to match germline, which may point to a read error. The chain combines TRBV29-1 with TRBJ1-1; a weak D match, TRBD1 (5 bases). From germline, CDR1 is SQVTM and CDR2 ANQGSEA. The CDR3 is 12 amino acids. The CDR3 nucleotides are TGCAGCGTTGGGGGGACTGGGTCGGAAGTTTTCTTT. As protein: CSVGGTGSEVFF.

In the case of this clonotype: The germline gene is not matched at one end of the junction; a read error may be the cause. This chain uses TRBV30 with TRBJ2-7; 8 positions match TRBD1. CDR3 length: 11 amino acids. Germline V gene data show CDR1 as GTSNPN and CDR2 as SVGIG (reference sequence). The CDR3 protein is CAWRDRAERYF. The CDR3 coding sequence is TGTGCCTGGAGGGACAGGGCCGAGCGGTACTTC.

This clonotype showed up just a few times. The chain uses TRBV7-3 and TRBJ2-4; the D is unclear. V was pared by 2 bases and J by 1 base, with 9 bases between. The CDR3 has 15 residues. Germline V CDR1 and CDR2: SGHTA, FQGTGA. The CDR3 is CASSLFGSAKNIQYF. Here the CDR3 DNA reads TGTGCCAGCAGCTTATTTGGTTCGGCCAAAAACATTCAGTACTTC.

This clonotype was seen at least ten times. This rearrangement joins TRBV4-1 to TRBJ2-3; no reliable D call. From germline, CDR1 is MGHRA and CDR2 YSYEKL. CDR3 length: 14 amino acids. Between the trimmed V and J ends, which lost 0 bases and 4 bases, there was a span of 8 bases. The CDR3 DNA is TGCGCCAGCAGCCAAGAAGTCAGGCCAGATACGCAGTATTTT. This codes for CASSQEVRPDTQYF.

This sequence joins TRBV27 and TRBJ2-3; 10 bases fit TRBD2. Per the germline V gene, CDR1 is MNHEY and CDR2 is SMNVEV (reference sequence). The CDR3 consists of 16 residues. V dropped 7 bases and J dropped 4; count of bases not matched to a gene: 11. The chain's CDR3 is CASMGLAGGPPDTQYF. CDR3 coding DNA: TGTGCCAGCATGGGATTAGCGGGGGGACCTCCAGATACGCAGTATTTT.

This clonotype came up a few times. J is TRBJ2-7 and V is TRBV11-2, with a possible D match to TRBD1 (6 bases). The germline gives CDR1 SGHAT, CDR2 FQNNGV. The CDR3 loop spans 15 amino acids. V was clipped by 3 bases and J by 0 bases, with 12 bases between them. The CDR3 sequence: CASSFNGQNSYEQYF. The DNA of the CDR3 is TGTGCCAGCAGCTTTAATGGACAGAACTCCTACGAGCAGTACTTC.

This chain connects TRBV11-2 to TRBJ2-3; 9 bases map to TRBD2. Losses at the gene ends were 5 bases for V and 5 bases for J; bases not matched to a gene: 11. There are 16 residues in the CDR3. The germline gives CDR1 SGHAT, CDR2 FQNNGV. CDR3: CASSTGAGGPVDTQYF. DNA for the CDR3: TGTGCCAGCAGCACGGGGGCGGGGGGGCCTGTAGATACGCAGTATTTT.

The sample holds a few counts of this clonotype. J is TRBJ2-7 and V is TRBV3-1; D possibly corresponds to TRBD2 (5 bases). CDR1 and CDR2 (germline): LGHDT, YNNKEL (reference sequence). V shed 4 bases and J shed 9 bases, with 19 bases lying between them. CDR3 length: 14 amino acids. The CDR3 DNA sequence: TGTGCCAGCAGCCGAGGGCCCAAAATTGAGGGGCAGTACTTC. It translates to CASSRGPKIEGQYF.

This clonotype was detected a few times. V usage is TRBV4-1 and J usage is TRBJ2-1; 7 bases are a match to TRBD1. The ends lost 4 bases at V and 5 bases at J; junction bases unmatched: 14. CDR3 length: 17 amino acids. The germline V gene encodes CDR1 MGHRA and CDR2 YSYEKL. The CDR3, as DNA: TGCGCCAGCAGCCTCTTGGGACAGACCCGCGGGCACAATGAGCAGTTCTTC. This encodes CASSLLGQTRGHNEQFF.

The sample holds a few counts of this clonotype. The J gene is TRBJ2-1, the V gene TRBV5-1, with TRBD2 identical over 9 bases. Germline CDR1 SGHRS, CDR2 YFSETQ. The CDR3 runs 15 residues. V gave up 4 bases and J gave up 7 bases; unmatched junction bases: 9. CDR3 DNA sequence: TGCGCCAGCAGCATATTAGCGGGAGAGGGGAATGAGCAGTTCTTC. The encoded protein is CASSILAGEGNEQFF.

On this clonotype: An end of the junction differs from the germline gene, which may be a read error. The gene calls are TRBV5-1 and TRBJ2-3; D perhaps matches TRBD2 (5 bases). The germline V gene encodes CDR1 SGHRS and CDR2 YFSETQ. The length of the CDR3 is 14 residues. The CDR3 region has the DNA TGCGCCAGCCACGAGGGCGGGCGAACAGATGCGCAGTATTTT. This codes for CASHEGGRTDAQYF.

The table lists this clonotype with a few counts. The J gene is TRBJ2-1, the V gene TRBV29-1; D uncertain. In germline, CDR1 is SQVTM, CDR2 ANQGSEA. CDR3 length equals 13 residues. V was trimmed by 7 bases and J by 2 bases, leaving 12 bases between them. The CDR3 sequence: CSAVPPTYNEQFF. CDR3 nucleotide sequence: TGCAGCGCCGTTCCACCCACCTACAATGAGCAGTTCTTC.

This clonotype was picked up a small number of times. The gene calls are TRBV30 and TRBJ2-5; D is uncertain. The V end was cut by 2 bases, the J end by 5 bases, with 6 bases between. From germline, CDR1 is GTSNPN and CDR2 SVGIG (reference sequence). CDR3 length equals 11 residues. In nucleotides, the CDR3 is TGTGCCTGGAGTCCTTGGGAGACCCAGTACTTC. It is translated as CAWSPWETQYF.

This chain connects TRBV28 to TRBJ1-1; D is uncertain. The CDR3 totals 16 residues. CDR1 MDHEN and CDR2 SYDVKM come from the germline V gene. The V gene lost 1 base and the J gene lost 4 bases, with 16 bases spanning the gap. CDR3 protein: CASSLSLGVETTEAFF. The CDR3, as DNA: TGTGCCAGCAGTTTATCCCTAGGCGTCGAGACCACTGAAGCTTTCTTT.

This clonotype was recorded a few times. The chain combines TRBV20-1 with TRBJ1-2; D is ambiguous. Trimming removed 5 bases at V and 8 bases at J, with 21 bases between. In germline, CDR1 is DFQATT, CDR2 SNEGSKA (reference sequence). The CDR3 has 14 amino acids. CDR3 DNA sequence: TGCAGTGCTTTCATACAGCATACACCGGAAGGCTACACCTTC. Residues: CSAFIQHTPEGYTF.

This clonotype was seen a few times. CDR3 sequence (DNA): TGCAGCGGACAGGAGTCCAACGGGGAGCTGTTTTTT. Translation gives CSGQESNGELFF. V is TRBV29-1 and J is TRBJ2-2, with D tentatively TRBD1 (6 bases). V dropped 7 bases and J dropped 7 bases, with 13 bases sitting between them. This CDR3 contains 12 residues. Germline-derived CDR1 and CDR2 are SQVTM and ANQGSEA.

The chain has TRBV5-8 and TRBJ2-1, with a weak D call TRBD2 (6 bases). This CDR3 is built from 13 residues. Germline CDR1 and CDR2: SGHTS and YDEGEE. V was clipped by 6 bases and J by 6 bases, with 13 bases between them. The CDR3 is CASTRRGGNEQFF. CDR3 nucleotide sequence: TGTGCCAGCACCCGAAGGGGAGGCAATGAGCAGTTCTTC.

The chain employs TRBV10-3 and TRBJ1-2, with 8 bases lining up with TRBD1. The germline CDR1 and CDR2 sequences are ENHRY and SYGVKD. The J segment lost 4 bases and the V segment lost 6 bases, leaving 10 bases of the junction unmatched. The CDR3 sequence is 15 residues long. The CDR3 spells CAISHAQGAGYGYTF. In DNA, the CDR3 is TGTGCCATCAGCCACGCCCAGGGGGCAGGCTATGGCTACACCTTC.

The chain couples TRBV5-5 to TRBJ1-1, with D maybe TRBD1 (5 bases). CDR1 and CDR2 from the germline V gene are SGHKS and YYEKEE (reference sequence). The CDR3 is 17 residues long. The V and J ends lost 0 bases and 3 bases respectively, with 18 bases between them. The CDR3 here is CASSLVTGGFRDTEAFF. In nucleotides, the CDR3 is TGTGCCAGCAGCTTGGTAACAGGAGGTTTTCGGGACACTGAAGCTTTCTTT.

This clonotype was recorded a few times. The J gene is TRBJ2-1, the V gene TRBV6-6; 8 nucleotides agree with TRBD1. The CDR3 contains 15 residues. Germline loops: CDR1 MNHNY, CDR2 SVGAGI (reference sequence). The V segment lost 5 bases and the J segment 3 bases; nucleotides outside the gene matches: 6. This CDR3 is CASSSSDRVYNEQFF. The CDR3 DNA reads TGTGCCAGCAGTAGCTCGGACAGGGTCTACAATGAGCAGTTCTTC.

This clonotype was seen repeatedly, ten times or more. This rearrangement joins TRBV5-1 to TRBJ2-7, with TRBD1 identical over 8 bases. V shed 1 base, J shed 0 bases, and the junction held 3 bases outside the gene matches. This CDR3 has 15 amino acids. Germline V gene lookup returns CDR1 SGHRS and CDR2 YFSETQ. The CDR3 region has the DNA TGCGCCAGCAGCTTGCGGACAGGGAGCTCCTACGAGCAGTACTTC. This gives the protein CASSLRTGSSYEQYF.

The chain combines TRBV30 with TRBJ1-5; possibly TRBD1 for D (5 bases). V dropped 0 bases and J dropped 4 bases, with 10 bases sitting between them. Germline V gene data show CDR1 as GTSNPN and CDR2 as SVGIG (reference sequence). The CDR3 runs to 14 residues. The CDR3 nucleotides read TGTGCCTGGAGTGTTGGGGGACGTAATCAGCCCCAGCATTTT. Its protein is CAWSVGGRNQPQHF.